What follows describes a single T cell receptor beta chain. Its antigen remains unidentified. CDR3 size: 14 residues. Trimming left V 3 bases short and J 4 bases short, with 12 bases between. Germline DNA was also extracted, and blood RNA was taken from unsorted whole blood. This sample was taken from a study of tumor-infiltrating lymphocytes in primary liver carcinoma. General study results and limits: The study found tumor-adjacent and tumor-blood pairs overlapped less than tumor region pairs.

The authors made TCR beta cDNA from about 500 ng total RNA with a constant-region primer. Modified slightly, ARM-PCR produced TCR beta libraries over three nested multiplex PCR rounds. Each of the first two PCR rounds ran approximately 10 cycles with TRBV1-TRBV30 forward and C-beta reverse primers. TCRdb ran MiXCR on the multiplex PCR reads and lists one entry per CDR3 protein. The repertoire includes around 330,000 distinct CDR3 sequences, more than 55% of them detected once, and 15% to 20% sits in the top ten. The chain has TRBV12-3 or TRBV12-4 and TRBJ1-2; D perhaps matches TRBD1 (6 bases). Sequencing used peripheral blood. This TCR came from a woman younger than 45 with primary liver carcinoma and hepatitis B virus infection. CDR3 loop: CASSFSGGGYGYTF. The CDR3 DNA sequence: TGTGCCAGCAGTTTCTCGGGGGGCGGCTATGGCTACACCTTC.